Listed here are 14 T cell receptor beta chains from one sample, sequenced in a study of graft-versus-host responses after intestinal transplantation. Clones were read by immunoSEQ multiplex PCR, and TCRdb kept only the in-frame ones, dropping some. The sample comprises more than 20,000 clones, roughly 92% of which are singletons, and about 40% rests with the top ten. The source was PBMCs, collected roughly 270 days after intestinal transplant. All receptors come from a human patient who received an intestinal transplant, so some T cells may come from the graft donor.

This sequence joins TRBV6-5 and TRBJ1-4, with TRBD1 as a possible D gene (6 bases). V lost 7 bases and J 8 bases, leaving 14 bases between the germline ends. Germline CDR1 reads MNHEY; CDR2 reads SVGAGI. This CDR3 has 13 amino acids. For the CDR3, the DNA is TGTGCCAGCAAGGAAGGGGGTGGAGAAAAACTGTTTTTT. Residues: CASKEGGGEKLFF.

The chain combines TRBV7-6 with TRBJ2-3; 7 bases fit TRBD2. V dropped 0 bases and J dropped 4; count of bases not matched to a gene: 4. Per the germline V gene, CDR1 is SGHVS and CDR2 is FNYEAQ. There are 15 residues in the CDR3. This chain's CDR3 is CASSLASGLADTQYF. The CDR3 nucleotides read TGTGCCAGCAGCTTAGCGAGTGGACTAGCAGATACGCAGTATTTT.

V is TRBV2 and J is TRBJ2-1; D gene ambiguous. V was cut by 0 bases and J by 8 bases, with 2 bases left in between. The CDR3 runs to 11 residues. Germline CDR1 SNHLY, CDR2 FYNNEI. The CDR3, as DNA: TGTGCCAGCAGTGAAGCGGATGAGCAGTTCTTC. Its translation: CASSEADEQFF.

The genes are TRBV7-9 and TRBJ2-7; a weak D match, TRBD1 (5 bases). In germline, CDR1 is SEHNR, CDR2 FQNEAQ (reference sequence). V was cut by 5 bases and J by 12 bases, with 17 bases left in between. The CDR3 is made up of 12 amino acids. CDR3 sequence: CASSTPGHPWYF. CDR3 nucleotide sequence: TGTGCCAGCAGCACCCCTGGACACCCGTGGTACTTC.

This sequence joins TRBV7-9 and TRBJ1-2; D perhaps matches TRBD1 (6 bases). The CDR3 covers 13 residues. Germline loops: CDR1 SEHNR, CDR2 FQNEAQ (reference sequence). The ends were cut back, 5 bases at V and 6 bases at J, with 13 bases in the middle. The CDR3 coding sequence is TGTGCCAGCAGCACGCGGACAGATGATGGCTACACCTTC. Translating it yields CASSTRTDDGYTF. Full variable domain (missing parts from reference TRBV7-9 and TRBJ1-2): DTGVSQNPRHKITKRGQNVTFRCDPISEHNRLYWYRQTLGQGPEFLTYFQNEAQLEKSRLLSDRFSAERPKGSFSTLEIQRTEQGDSAMYLCASSTRTDDGYTFGSGTRLTVV.

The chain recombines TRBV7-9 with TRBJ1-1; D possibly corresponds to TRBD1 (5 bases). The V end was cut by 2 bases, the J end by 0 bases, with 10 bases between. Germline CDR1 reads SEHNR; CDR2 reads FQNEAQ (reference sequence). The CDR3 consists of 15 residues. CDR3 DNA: TGTGCCAGCAGCTTAAAAGGGACGATGAACACTGAAGCTTTCTTT. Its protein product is CASSLKGTMNTEAFF.

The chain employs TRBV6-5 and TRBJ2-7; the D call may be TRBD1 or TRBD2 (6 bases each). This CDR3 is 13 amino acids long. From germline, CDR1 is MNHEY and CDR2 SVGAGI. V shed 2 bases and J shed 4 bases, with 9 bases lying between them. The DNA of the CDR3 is TGTGCCAGCAGTTACCGGGGGCCTTACGAGCAGTACTTC. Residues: CASSYRGPYEQYF.

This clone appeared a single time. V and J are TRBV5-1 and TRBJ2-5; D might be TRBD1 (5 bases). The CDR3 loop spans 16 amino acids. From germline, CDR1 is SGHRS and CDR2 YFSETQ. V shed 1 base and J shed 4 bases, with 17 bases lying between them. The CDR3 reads CASSLSVLDKGETQYF. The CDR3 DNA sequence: TGCGCCAGCAGCTTGTCGGTTTTGGACAAGGGAGAGACCCAGTACTTC. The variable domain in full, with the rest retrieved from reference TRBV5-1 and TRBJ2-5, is KAGVTQTPRYLIKTRGQQVTLSCSPISGHRSVSWYQQTPGQGLQFLFEYFSETQRNKGNFPGRFSGRQFSNSRSEMNVSTLELGDSALYLCASSLSVLDKGETQYFGPGTRLLVL.

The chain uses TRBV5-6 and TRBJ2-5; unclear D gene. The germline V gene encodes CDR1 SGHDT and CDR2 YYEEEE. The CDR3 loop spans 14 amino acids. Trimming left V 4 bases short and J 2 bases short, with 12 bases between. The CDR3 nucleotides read TGTGCCAGCAGCCACCGTTCATCTCAAGAGACCCAGTACTTC. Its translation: CASSHRSSQETQYF.

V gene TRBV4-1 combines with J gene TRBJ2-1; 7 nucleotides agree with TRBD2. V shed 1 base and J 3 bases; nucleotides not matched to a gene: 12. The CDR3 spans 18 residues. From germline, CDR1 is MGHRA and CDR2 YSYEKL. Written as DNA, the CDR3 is TGCGCCAGCAGCCAAGGGCCGGGTAGCGGGTCCGTCTACAATGAGCAGTTCTTC. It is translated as CASSQGPGSGSVYNEQFF.

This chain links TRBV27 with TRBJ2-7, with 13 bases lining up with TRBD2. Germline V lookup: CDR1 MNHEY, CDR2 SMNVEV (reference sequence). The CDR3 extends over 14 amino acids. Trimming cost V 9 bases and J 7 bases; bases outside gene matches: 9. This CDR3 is CASRTSGRAGEQYF. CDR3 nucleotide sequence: TGTGCCAGTCGGACTAGCGGGAGAGCAGGGGAGCAGTACTTC.

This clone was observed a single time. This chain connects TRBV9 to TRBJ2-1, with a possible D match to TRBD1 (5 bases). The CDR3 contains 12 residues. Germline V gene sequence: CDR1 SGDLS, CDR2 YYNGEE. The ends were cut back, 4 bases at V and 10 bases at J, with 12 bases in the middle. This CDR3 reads CASSLRVGEQFF. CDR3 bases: TGTGCCAGCAGCCTCAGGGTAGGGGAGCAGTTCTTC.

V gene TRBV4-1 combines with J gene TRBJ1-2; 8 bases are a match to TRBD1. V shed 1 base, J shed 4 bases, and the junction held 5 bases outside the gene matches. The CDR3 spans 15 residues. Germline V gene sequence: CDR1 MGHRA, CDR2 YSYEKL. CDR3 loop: CASSQATGVGYGYTF. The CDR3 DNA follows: TGCGCCAGCAGCCAAGCGACAGGGGTGGGCTATGGCTACACCTTC.

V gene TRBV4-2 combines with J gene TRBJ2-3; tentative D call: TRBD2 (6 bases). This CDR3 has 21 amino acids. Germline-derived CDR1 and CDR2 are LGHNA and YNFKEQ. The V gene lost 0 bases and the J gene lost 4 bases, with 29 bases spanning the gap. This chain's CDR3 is CASSQDSEGGGADRRPDTQYF. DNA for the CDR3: TGTGCCAGCAGCCAAGATTCGGAGGGTGGGGGAGCGGACCGCCGCCCAGATACGCAGTATTTT.